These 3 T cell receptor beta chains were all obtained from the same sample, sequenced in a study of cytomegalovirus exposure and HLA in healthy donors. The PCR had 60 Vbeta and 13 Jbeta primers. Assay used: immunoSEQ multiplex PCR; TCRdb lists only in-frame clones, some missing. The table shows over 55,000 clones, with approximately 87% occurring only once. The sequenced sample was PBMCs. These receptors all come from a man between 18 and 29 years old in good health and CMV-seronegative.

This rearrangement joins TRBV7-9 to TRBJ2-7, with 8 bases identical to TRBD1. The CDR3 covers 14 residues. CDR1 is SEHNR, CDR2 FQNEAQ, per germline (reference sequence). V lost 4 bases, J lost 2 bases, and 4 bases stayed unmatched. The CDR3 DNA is TGTGCCAGCAGCTCAAGGGACAGGACCTACGAGCAGTACTTC. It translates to CASSSRDRTYEQYF.

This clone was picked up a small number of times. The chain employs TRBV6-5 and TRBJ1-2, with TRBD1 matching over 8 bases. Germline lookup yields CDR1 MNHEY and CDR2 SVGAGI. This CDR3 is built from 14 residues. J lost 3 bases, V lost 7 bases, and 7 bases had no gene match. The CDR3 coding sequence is TGTGCCAGCACCAAGGACAGGGAGTACTATGGCTACACCTTC. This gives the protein CASTKDREYYGYTF.

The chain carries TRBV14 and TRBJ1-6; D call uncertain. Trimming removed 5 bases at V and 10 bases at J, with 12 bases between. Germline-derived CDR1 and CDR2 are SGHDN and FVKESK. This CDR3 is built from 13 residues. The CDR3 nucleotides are TGTGCCAGCAGCTACCTACACGGGTCACCCCTCCACTTT. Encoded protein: CASSYLHGSPLHF.